The following is a T cell receptor beta chain sequence with its context. What it binds is not known. V dropped 5 bases and J dropped 4; count of bases not matched to a gene: 11. This CDR3 is 16 amino acids long. Germline V lookup: CDR1 SEHNR, CDR2 FQNEAQ (reference sequence). DNA was extracted from approximately 1-10 million thawed cryopreserved PBMC. The sample belongs to a study of long-term antiretroviral therapy in people with HIV. Study-wide results and caveats: Repertoires from HIV showed CDR3 length ranges narrower than those of controls. Following ART, diversity rose but still fell short of transplant donor controls.

The libraries were made with immunoSEQ v3.0 at survey level. Sequencing targeted roughly 35,000-55,000 T-cell genomes per sample. TCRdb keeps only in-frame clones here, not all; method: immunoSEQ multiplex PCR. The data hold about 24,000 clones, with 65% to 90% observed a single time. The chain employs TRBV7-9 and TRBJ1-5; 7 bases align to TRBD1. The sample here was unsorted PBMCs, taken at the start of antiretroviral therapy, before treatment. This sequence was found in a woman aged 18-30 years with HIV. CDR3 nucleotides: TGTGCCAGCAGCGAGAGTCGGACAGGAGATAATCAGCCCCAGCATTTT. Translation gives CASSESRTGDNQPQHF.